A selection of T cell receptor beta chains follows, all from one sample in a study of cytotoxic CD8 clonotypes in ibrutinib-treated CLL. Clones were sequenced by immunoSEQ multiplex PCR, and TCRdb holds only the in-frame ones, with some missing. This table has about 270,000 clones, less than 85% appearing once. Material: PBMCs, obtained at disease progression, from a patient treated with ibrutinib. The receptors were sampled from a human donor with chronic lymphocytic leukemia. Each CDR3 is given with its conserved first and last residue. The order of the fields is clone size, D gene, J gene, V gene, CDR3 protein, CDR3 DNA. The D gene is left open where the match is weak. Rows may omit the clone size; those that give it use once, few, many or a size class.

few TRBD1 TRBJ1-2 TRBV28 CASSSQPRGGGYTF TGTGCCAGCAGCAGCCAACCCAGGGGGGGTGGCTACACCTTC
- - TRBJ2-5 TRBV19 CASSIGVLRANQETQYF TGTGCCAGTAGTATAGGGGTATTAAGAGCGAACCAAGAGACCCAGTACTTC
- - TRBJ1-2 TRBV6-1 CASSEERFGNYGYTF TGTGCCAGCAGTGAAGAGAGGTTTGGTAACTATGGCTACACCTTC
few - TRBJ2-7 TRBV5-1 CASSLVGTYEQYF TGCGCCAGCAGCTTGGTGGGGACCTACGAGCAGTACTTC
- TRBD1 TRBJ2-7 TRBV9 CASSVPQGDRDRTYEQYF TGTGCCAGCAGCGTACCACAGGGGGACCGGGACAGGACCTACGAGCAGTACTTC
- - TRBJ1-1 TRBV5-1 CASSRPDWGTEAFF TGCGCCAGCAGCCGACCGGATTGGGGGACTGAAGCTTTCTTT
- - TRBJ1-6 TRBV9 CASSERGNSYNSPLHF TGTGCCAGCAGCGAACGGGGGAACTCCTATAATTCACCCCTCCACTTT
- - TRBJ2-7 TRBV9 CASGPSRGPGEQYF TGTGCCAGCGGGCCCTCCAGGGGTCCGGGTGAGCAGTACTTC
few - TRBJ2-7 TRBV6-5 CASSAGTEDEQYF TGTGCCAGCAGCGCCGGGACCGAGGACGAGCAGTACTTC
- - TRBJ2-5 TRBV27 CASSLGAGSSETQYF TGTGCCAGCAGTTTAGGGGCAGGGTCCTCCGAGACCCAGTACTTC
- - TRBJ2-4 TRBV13 CASSRTQGTKNIQYF TGTGCCAGCAGCCGTACCCAGGGGACCAAAAACATTCAGTACTTC
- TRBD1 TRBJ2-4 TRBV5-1 CASSPWTGSIAKNIQYF TGCGCCAGCAGCCCTTGGACAGGGTCCATAGCCAAAAACATTCAGTACTTC
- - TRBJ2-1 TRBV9 CASSVRDVYSNNEQFF TGTGCCAGCAGCGTACGGGACGTCTATTCCAACAATGAGCAGTTCTTC
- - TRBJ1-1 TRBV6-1 CASRGGNTEAFF TGTGCCAGCAGGGGGGGGAACACTGAAGCTTTCTTT
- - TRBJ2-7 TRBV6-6 CASSGQTTNYEQYF TGTGCCAGCAGTGGACAGACTACCAACTACGAGCAGTACTTC
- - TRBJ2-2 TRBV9 CASSADSNTGELFF TGTGCCAGCAGCGCTGACAGCAACACCGGGGAGCTGTTTTTT
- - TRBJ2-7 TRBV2 CATVVSYEQYF TGTGCCACGGTGGTCTCCTACGAGCAGTACTTC
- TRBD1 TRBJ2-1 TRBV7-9 CASSPQLGTGAFNEQFF TGTGCCAGCAGCCCCCAGTTAGGGACAGGAGCCTTCAATGAGCAGTTCTTC
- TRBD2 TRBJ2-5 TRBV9 CASSPGLAGGQETQYF TGTGCCAGCAGCCCAGGACTAGCGGGGGGTCAAGAGACCCAGTACTTC
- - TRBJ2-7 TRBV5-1 CASSSGYEQYF TGCGCCAGCAGCTCAGGCTACGAGCAGTACTTC
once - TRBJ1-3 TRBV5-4 CASSFGTGTTVYF -
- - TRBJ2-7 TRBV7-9 CASSLIAFYEQYF TGTGCCAGCAGCTTAATAGCGTTCTACGAGCAGTACTTC
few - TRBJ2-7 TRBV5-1 CASSKTGYEQYF TGCGCCAGCAGTAAGACAGGCTACGAGCAGTACTTC
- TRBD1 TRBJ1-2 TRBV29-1 CSVEDHGTGQYGYTF TGCAGCGTTGAAGATCACGGGACAGGGCAATATGGCTACACCTTC
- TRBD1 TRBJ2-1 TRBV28 CAGAGTGKFF TGTGCCGGGGCCGGGACAGGAAAGTTCTTC
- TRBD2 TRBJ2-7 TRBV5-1 CASSLPSGRSYEQYF TGCGCCAGCAGCTTGCCTAGCGGGCGCTCCTACGAGCAGTACTTC
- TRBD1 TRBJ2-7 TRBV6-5 CASRVTGARGYEQYF TGTGCCAGCAGAGTGACAGGGGCTCGCGGATACGAGCAGTACTTC
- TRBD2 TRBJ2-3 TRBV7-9 CATLAGGRRDTQYF TGTGCCACCCTTGCGGGAGGGAGAAGAGATACGCAGTATTTT
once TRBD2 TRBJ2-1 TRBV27 CASRARGRDEQFF TGTGCCAGCAGGGCCCGCGGGAGGGATGAGCAGTTCTTC
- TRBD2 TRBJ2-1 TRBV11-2 CASSTRSGRVNNEQFF TGTGCCAGCAGCACTAGGAGCGGGAGGGTGAACAATGAGCAGTTCTTC
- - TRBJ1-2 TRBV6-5 CASSRGNYGYTF TGTGCCAGCAGTCGCGGGAACTATGGCTACACCTTC
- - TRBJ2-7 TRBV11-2 CASSPGTSYEQYF TGTGCCAGCAGCCCCGGGACTTCCTACGAGCAGTACTTC
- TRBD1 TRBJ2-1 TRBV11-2 CASSLPRQGRQFF TGTGCCAGCAGCTTGCCCCGACAGGGGCGGCAGTTCTTC
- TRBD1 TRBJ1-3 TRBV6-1 CASDRGISGNTIYF TGTGCCAGCGACAGGGGAATCTCTGGAAACACCATATATTTT
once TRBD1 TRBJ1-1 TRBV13 CASSLAPGQGPNTEAFF TGTGCCAGCAGCTTAGCTCCGGGACAGGGGCCGAACACTGAAGCTTTCTTT
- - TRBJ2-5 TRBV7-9 CASSLEPSKTQYF TGTGCCAGCAGCTTAGAGCCCTCTAAGACCCAGTACTTC
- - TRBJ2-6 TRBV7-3 CASSPRGLSGANVLTF TGTGCCAGCAGCCCCAGAGGGCTCTCTGGGGCCAACGTCCTGACTTTC
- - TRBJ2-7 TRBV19 CASSPRHVVYEQYF TGTGCCAGTAGTCCGCGACACGTAGTCTACGAGCAGTACTTC
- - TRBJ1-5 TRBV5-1 CASSPDHGTNQPQHF TGCGCCAGCAGCCCGGATCACGGCACCAATCAGCCCCAGCATTTT
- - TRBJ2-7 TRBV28 CASSLLGGGDYEQYF TGTGCCAGCAGTTTATTGGGAGGGGGTGACTACGAGCAGTACTTC
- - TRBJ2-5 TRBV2 CASRQETGSQETQYF TGTGCCAGCAGACAAGAGACAGGAAGCCAAGAGACCCAGTACTTC
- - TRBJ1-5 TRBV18 CASSPGQGNQPQHF TGTGCCAGCTCACCAGGGCAGGGCAATCAGCCCCAGCATTTT
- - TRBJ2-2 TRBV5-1 CASRVTGTTGELFF TGCGCCAGCAGGGTGACGGGGACCACCGGGGAGCTGTTTTTT
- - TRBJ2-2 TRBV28 CASSLRDRNTGELFF TGTGCCAGCAGTTTAAGGGATCGGAACACCGGGGAGCTGTTTTTT
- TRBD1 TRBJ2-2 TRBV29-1 CSIRQGANGELFF TGCAGCATCCGACAGGGGGCGAACGGGGAGCTGTTTTTT
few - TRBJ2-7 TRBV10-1 CASIDDPWEQYF TGCGCCAGCATTGACGACCCCTGGGAGCAGTACTTC
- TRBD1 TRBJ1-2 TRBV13 CASSSPGQRINYGYTF TGTGCCAGCAGCTCCCCGGGACAGAGAATAAACTATGGCTACACCTTC